Detailed here is one T cell receptor (beta chain). This clonotype was recorded many times. It has no known antigen specificity. No base-level quality is on record; no much larger clone is a single base apart. This sample stems from a study of regulatory T cells in long-lasting Graves disease (dated by TCRdb to the early 2020s). As for the study more broadly: Newly diagnosed Graves' disease patients had taken antithyroid drugs for less than 3 months. Patients with persistent Graves' disease were compared with patients with newly diagnosed Graves' disease using TCR sequencing and RNA sequencing of peripheral blood. The study took place in China and was registered as a clinical trial. A total of around 33 samples underwent TCR sequencing, from about 13 patients with persistent Graves' disease and around 20 patients with newly diagnosed Graves' disease. The study at large found these results: Only peripheral blood was studied, because thyroid tissue, the primary lesion, was inaccessible. Lower TCR Shannon entropy and fewer highly expanded clones were observed in persistent Graves' disease patients than in newly diagnosed patients, which suggested clonal expansion. The authors noted that the small sample size was a limitation that may lower accuracy. Preferential use of TRBV28, TRBJ1-2 and TRBJ2-5 was observed in persistent disease, whereas TRBV20-1 and TRBJ2-1 were favored in newly diagnosed disease. More public clonotypes were shared among persistent patients (approximately 3,000) than among newly diagnosed patients (966). Sequencing and analysis were restricted to the TCR beta chain.

Libraries were prepared through multiplex PCR. The listed sequencing device is Illumina HiSeq 4000. TCR beta libraries were built with iRepertoire HTBI primers and Arm-PCR amplification of CDR3 regions. Before sequencing, the PCR products went through gel purification. As for the authors' bioinformatics: Gene usage analysis of CDR3 amino acid clonotypes used the 55 to 65 TRBV and 14 to 15 TRBJ segments found across samples. COPE and FqMerger were used to merge the filtered high-quality paired reads into contigs. BLAST was used to align contigs to IMGT TRBV, TRBD and TRBJ reference genes, and CDR3 was defined according to IMGT. Clonotypes above 0.1% frequency were classified as highly expanded clones. Repertoire diversity was measured by Shannon entropy, and V-J evenness by the Gini coefficient. A clonotype found in more than one individual was treated as public. TCRdb itself trimmed the public reads at Q25 with fastp, ran MiXCR and retained productive beta chains. Entries are consolidated by CDR3 protein sequence, retaining the most common genes and DNA. The V and J calls were not made by the authors but by TCRdb's processing. This sample has 400,000 to 500,000 distinct CDR3 sequences in its table, and 14% of those were observed once. The top ten constitute approximately 17% of the sample.

The sample's time point, from its label and the paper: newly diagnosed GD, antithyroid drugs for less than 3 months. RNA was extracted from PBMCs in TRIzol for both TCR sequencing and RNA sequencing. The diagnosis of Graves' disease was made according to American Thyroid Association guidelines. Patients were recruited from an endocrinology department in Xi'an, China. From each patient, approximately 10 milliliters of peripheral blood was collected into an EDTA anticoagulant tube. Ficoll Paque Plus density gradient separation was used to isolate PBMCs, and no further T cell sorting was performed. An Agilent 2100 Bioanalyzer and agarose gel were used to check RNA quality, and a NanoDrop 2000 was used to measure RNA concentration. Looking up the germline V gene yields CDR1 MNHNS and CDR2 SASEGT. Taken from cysteine to phenylalanine, the CDR3 has 16 residues. The read is trimmed to its CDR3 DNA, 48 bases read in frame from base 1. Cut back by 1 base and 2 bases, the V and J ends lie 11 bases apart.

This sample also appeared in a second study, on T cells in Graves' hyperthyroidism and ophthalmopathy. In that second paper, the authors write: Stable Graves' hyperthyroidism was defined as the absence of progression to ophthalmopathy over 18 months of follow-up. The hyperthyroidism patients were between 18 and 65 years old and newly diagnosed, with a disease duration of less than 2 months. Exclusion was applied to patients with uncontrolled infections, other autoimmune diseases, pregnancy or lactation. Diagnoses relied on clinical symptoms, serum thyroxine and TRAb, thyroid ultrasound and orbital computed tomography. The TCR CDR3 was subjected to a first round of RT-PCR using the HTBI primer set and the Qiagen OneStep RT-PCR kit. Most expanded thyroid clonotypes (frequency above 0.001) were also found in blood, which suggests that blood repertoires may mirror thyroid immune responses. Ophthalmopathy was separated from stable hyperthyroidism by a 13 V-J signature model, with around 90% sensitivity and about 81% specificity obtained in cross-validation and 80%/75% obtained in testing. In validation, progression to ophthalmopathy was predicted by the model with roughly 69% sensitivity and 72.22% specificity, a median of approximately 6.5 months before onset. To identify distinguishing TCR V-J signatures, a discovery cohort of roughly 100 patients was used, comprising approximately 40 with Graves' ophthalmopathy and around 57 with stable Graves' hyperthyroidism. Prospective prediction of ophthalmopathy was tested in an independent validation cohort consisting of 18 hyperthyroidism patients and approximately 16 patients who later progressed to ophthalmopathy. For training and testing, the 100 or so patients in the discovery cohort were randomly divided in a 7:3 ratio. Thyroid tissue and blood T-cell repertoires from six or seven Graves' hyperthyroidism patients were also compared in the study. Once sampling was done, hyperthyroidism patients were given methimazole at a starting dose of 30 mg daily, whereas ophthalmopathy patients were given high-dose intravenous methylprednisolone. Libraries were constructed in a second round of multiplex PCR, after which size selection and purification were performed. Sequencing of the libraries was done on an Illumina HiSeq2000 using paired-end 100 bp reads. SOAPnuke was used to process the raw data, with reads discarded if the reads contained adapters or uncalled bases, had a mean Phred below 15, or lacked an exact constant-primer or identifier match. High-quality paired reads were merged using COPE v1.2.5, and each unique nucleotide sequence was defined as a clonotype. MiTCR v1.1 was used to align clonotypes to the IMGT TRBV, TRBD and TRBJ reference segments. Analysis was restricted to V-J combinations with a frequency above 0.0001, which covered roughly 99% of repertoires. A TCS score was defined as the ratio between F50 (clonal expansion) and ExV (chaos), using BLOSUM62-based TCRdist between CDR3 peptides within each V-J. Welch's t-statistics and random forest reduced just over 500 V-J features to roughly 13, which were used in a naive Bayes classifier (R e1071). No statistical method was used to set the sample size in advance, and investigators knew the group allocation. The paper describes TCR Vbeta CDR3 sequencing of about 140 peripheral blood samples, made up of about 41 ophthalmopathy patients, more than 70 hyperthyroidism patients and 17 progressor patients.

The chain is encoded by TRBV6-1 joined to TRBJ2-2; tentative D gene TRBD1, with 6 bases matching. This receptor was obtained from a woman aged 50 to 65 with Graves disease. Donor details come from another sample of the same person, matched by shared clones. The material was peripheral blood mononuclear cells (PBMCs), obtained at new diagnosis, from a patient treated with antithyroid drugs. The sequenced DNA is TGTGCCAGCAGTGAAGTCGGTGGGGGCAACACCGGGGAGCTGTTTTTT. This translates into CASSEVGGGNTGELFF.